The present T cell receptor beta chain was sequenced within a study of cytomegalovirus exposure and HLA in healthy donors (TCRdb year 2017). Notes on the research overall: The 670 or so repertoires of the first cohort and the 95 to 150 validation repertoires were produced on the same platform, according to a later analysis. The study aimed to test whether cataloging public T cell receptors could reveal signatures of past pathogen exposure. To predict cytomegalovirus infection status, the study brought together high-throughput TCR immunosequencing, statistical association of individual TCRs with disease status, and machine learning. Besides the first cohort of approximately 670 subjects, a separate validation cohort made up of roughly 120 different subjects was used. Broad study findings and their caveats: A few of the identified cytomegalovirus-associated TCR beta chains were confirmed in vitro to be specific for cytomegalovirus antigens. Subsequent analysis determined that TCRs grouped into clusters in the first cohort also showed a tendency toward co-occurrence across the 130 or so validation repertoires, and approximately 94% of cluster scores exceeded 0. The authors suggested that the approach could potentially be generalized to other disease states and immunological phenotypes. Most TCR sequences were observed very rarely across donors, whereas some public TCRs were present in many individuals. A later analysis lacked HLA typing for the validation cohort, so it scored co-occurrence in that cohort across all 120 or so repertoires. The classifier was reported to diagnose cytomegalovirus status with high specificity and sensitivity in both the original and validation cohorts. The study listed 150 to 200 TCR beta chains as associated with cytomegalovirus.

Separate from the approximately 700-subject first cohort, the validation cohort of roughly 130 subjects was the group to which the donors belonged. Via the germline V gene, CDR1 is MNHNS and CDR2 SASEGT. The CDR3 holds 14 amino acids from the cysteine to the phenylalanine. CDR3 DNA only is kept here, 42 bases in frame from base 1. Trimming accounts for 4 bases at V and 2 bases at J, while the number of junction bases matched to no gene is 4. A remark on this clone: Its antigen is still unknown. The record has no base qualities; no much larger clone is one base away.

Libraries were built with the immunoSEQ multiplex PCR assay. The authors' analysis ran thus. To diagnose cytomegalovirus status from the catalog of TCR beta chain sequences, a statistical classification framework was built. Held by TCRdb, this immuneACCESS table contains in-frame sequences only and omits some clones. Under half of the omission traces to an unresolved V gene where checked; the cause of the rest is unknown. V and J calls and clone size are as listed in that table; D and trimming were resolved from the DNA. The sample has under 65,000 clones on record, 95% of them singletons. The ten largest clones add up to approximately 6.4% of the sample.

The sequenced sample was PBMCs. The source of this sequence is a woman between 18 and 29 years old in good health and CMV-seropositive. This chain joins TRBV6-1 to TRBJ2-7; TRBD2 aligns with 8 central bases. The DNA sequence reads TGTGCCAGCAGTGTCACTAGCGGACCCTACGAGCAGTACTTC. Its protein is CASSVTSGPYEQYF.